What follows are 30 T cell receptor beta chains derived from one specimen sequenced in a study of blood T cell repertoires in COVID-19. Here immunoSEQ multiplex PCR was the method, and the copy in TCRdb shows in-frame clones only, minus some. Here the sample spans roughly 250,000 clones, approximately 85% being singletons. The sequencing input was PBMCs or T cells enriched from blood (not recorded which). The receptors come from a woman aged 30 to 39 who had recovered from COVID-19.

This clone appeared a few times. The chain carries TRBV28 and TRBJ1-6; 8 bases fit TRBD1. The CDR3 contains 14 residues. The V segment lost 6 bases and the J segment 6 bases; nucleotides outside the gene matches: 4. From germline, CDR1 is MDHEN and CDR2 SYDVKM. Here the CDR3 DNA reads TGTGCCAGCAGCAGAGACAGGGGTAATTCACCCCTCCACTTT. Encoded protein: CASSRDRGNSPLHF.

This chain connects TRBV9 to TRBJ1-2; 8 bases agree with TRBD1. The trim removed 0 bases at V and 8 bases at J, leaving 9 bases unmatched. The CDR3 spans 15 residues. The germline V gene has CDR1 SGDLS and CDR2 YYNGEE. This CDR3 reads CASSVELGAGGGYTF. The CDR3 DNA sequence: TGTGCCAGCAGCGTAGAATTGGGGGCAGGGGGCGGCTACACCTTC.

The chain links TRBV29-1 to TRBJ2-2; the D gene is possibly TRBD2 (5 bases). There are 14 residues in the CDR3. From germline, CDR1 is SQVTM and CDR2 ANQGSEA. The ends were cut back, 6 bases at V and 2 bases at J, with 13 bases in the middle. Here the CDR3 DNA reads TGCAGCGTAGAGGCGACTACTAACACCGGGGAGCTGTTTTTT. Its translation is CSVEATTNTGELFF.

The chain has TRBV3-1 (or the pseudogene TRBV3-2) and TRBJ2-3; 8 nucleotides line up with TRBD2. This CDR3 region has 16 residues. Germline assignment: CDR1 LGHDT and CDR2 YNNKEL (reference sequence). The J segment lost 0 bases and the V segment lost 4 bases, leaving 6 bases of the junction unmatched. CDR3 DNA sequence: TGTGCCAGCAGCCCCATACTAGCGGCTAGCACAGATACGCAGTATTTT. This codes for CASSPILAASTDTQYF.

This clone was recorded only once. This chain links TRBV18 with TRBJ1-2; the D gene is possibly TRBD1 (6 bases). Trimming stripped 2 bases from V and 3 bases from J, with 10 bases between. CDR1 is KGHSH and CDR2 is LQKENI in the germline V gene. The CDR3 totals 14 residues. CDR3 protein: CASSPTGLDYGYTF. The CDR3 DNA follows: TGTGCCAGCTCACCAACAGGGTTAGACTATGGCTACACCTTC. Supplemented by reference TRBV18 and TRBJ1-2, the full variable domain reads NAGVMQNPRHLVRRRGQEARLRCSPMKGHSHVYWYRQLPEEGLKFMVYLQKENIIDESGMPKERFSAEFPKEGPSILRIQQVVRGDSAAYFCASSPTGLDYGYTFGSGTRLTVV.

CDR3 nucleotide sequence: TGCGCCAGCAGCCAAGATACGGGAGCACTCTACAATGAGCAGTTCTTC. It translates to CASSQDTGALYNEQFF. This chain links TRBV4-1 with TRBJ2-1; TRBD2 is a possible D gene (6 bases). V lost 0 bases and J 3 bases, leaving 12 bases between the germline ends. The CDR3 has 16 amino acids. Germline V gives CDR1 MGHRA, CDR2 YSYEKL.

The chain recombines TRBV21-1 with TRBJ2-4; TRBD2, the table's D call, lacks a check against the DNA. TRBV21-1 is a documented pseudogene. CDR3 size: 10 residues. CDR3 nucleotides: TGTGCCAGCAGCCCCCGGGGTCAGTACTTC. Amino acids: CASSPRGQYF.

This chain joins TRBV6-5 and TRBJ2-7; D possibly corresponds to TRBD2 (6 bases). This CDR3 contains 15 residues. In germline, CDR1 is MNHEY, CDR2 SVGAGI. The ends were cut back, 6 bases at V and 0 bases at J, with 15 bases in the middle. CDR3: CASSPLGGGSYEQYF. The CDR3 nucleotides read TGTGCCAGCAGCCCCCTTGGGGGAGGCTCCTACGAGCAGTACTTC.

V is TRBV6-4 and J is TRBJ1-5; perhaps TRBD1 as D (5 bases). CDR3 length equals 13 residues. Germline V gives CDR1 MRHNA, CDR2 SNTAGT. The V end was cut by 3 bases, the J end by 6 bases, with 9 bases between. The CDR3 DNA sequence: TGTGCCAGCAGTGAGGACACCGGTCAGCCCCAGCATTTT. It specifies CASSEDTGQPQHF.

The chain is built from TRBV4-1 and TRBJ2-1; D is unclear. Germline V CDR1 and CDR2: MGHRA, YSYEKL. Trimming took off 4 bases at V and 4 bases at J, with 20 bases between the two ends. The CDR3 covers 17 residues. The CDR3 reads CASSPTPRSGYYNEQFF. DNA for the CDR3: TGCGCCAGCAGCCCGACCCCCCGCTCCGGGTATTACAATGAGCAGTTCTTC.

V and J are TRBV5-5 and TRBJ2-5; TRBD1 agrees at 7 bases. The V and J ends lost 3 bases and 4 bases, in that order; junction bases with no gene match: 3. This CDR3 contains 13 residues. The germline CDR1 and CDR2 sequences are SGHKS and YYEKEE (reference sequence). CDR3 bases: TGTGCCAGCAGCTCACAGGGGCCAGAGACCCAGTACTTC. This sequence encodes CASSSQGPETQYF.

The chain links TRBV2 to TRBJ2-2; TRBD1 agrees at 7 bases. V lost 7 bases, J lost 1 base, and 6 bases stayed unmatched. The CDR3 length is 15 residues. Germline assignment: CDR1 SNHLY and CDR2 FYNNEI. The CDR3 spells CASKLGQMNTGELFF. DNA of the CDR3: TGTGCCAGCAAACTGGGACAGATGAACACCGGGGAGCTGTTTTTT.

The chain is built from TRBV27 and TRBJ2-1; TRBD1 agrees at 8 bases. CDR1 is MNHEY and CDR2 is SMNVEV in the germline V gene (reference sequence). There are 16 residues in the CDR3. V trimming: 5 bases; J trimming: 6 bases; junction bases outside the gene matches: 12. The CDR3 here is CASSLLDRVHFNEQFF. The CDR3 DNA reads TGTGCCAGCAGTCTCTTGGACAGGGTTCATTTCAATGAGCAGTTCTTC.

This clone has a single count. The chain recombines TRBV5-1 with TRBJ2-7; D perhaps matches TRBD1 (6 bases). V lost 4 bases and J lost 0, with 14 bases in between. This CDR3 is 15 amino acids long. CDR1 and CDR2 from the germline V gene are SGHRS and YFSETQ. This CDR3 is CASSHPDRNSYEQYF. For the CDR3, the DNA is TGCGCCAGCAGCCACCCAGACAGGAACTCCTACGAGCAGTACTTC.

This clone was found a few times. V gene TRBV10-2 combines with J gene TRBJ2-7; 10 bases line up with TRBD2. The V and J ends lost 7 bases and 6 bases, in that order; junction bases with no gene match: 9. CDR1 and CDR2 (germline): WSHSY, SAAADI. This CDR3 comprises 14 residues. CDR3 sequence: CASKRASGSGEQYF. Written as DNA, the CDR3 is TGCGCCAGCAAACGGGCTAGCGGGAGCGGCGAGCAGTACTTC.

CDR3 DNA sequence: TGCAGCGTTGAAGGATTGCGCTGGACTGAAGCTTTCTTT. Residues: CSVEGLRWTEAFF. The gene calls are TRBV29-1 and TRBJ1-1; D is uncertain. The V and J ends lost 1 base and 5 bases respectively, with 11 bases between them. The V gene's germline CDR1 is SQVTM and CDR2 ANQGSEA. CDR3 length: 13 amino acids.

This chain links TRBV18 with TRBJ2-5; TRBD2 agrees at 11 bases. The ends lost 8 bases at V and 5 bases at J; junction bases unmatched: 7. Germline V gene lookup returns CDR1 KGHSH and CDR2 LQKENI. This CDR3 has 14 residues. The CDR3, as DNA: TGTGCCAGCCGGACTAGCGGGTTAACGGAGACCCAGTACTTC. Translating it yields CASRTSGLTETQYF.

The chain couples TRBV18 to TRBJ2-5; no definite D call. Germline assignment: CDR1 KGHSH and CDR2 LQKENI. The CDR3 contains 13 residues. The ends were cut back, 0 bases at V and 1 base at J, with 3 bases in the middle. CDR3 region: CASSPPSQETQYF. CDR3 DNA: TGTGCCAGCTCACCACCGAGCCAAGAGACCCAGTACTTC.

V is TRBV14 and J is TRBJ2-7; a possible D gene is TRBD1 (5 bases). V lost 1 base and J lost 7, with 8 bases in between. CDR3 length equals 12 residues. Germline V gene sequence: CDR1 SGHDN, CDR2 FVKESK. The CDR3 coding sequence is TGTGCCAGCAGCCAAGTGGGGCAGGAGCAGTACTTC. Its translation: CASSQVGQEQYF.

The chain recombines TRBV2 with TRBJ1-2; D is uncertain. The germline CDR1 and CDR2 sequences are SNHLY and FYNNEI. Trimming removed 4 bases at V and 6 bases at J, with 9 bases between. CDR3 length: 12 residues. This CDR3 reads CASSGQTHGYTF. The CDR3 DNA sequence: TGTGCCAGCAGTGGTCAGACTCATGGCTACACCTTC.

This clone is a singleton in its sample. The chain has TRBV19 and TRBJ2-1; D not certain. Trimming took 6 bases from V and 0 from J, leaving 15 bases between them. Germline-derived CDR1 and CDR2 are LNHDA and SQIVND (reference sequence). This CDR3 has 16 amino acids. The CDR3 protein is CASRTYPASSYNEQFF. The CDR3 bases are TGTGCCAGTAGAACATACCCCGCCTCCTCCTACAATGAGCAGTTCTTC.

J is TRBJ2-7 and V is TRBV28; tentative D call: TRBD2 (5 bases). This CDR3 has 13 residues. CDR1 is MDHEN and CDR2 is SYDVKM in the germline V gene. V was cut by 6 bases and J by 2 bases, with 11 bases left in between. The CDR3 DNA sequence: TGTGCCAGCAGGAGGACGGGAACCTACGAGCAGTACTTC. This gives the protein CASRRTGTYEQYF.

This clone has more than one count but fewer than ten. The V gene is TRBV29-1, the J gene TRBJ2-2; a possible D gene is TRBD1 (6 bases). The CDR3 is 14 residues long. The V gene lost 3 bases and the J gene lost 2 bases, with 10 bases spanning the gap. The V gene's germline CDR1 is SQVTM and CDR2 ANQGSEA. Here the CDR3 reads CSVDTGSNTGELFF. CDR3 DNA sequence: TGCAGCGTTGATACAGGGAGTAACACCGGGGAGCTGTTTTTT.

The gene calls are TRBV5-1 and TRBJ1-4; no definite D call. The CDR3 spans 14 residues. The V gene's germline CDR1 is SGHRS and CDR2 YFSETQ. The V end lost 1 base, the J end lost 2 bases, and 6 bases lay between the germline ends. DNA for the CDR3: TGCGCCAGCAGCTTGAGTCAGACTAATGAAAAACTGTTTTTT. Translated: CASSLSQTNEKLFF. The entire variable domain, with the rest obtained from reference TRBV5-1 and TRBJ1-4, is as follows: KAGVTQTPRYLIKTRGQQVTLSCSPISGHRSVSWYQQTPGQGLQFLFEYFSETQRNKGNFPGRFSGRQFSNSRSEMNVSTLELGDSALYLCASSLSQTNEKLFFGSGTQLSVL.

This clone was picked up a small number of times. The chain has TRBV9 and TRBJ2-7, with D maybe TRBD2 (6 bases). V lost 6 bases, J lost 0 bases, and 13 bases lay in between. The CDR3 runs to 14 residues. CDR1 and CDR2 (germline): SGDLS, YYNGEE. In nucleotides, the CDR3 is TGTGCCAGCAACGTGGGGGGACTCTCCTACGAGCAGTACTTC. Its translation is CASNVGGLSYEQYF.

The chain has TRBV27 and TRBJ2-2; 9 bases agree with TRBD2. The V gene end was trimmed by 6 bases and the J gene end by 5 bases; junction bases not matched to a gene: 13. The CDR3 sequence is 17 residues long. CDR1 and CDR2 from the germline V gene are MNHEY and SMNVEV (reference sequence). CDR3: CASRGLAVTSGTGELFF. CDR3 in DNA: TGTGCCAGCAGGGGACTAGCAGTTACGTCGGGAACCGGGGAGCTGTTTTTT.

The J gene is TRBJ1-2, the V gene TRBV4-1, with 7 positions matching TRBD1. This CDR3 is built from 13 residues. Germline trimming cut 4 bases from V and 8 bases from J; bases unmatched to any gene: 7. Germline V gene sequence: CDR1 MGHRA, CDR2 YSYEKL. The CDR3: CASSLGTAEGYTF. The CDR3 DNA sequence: TGCGCCAGCAGCCTTGGGACAGCGGAAGGCTACACCTTC.

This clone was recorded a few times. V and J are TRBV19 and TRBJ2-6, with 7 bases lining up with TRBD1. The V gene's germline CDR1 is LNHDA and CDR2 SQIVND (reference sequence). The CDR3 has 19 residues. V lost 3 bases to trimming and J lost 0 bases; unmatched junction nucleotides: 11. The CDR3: CASSIASGTVSSGANVLTF. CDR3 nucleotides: TGTGCCAGTAGTATCGCGTCCGGGACAGTGAGCTCTGGGGCCAACGTCCTGACTTTC.

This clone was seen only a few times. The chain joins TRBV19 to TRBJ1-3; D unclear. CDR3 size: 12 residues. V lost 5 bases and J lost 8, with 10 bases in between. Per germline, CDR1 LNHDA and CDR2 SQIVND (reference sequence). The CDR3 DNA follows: TGTGCCAGTAGTCTTACCGGGGACACCATATATTTT. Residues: CASSLTGDTIYF. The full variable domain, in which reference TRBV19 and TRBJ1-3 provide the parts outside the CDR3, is DGGITQSPKYLFRKEGQNVTLSCEQNLNHDAMYWYRQDPGQGLRLIYYSQIVNDFQKGDIAEGYSVSREKKESFPLTVTSAQKNPTAFYLCASSLTGDTIYFGEGSWLTVV.

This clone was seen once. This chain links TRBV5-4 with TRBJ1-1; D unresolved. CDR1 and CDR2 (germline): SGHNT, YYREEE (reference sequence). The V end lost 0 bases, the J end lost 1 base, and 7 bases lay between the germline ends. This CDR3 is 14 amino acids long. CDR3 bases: TGTGCCAGCAGCTTGGTTGGCGGGAACACTGAAGCTTTCTTT. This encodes CASSLVGGNTEAFF.